Below, 29 T cell receptor beta chains from the same sample are listed, as sequenced in a study of long-term antiretroviral therapy in people with HIV. immunoSEQ v3.0 was run at survey level. Only in-frame clones appear in the TCRdb table, and some are missing; sequencing was by immunoSEQ multiplex PCR. The sample has 30,000 to 40,000 clones, 83% seen once. Sequences were derived from unsorted PBMCs, sampled 0.4 years before starting antiretroviral therapy. Receptors originate from a man aged 18-30 years with HIV.

CDR3 loop: CASSVRDSVSYEQYF. Here the CDR3 DNA reads TGTGCCAGTAGTGTCCGGGACAGCGTCTCCTACGAGCAGTACTTC. The V and J genes are TRBV19 and TRBJ2-7; 7 bases are shared with TRBD1. CDR1 LNHDA and CDR2 SQIVND come from the germline V gene (reference sequence). V gave up 5 bases and J gave up 0 bases; unmatched junction bases: 7. This CDR3 contains 15 residues. The full variable domain, rest sourced from reference TRBV19 and TRBJ2-7, is DGGITQSPKYLFRKEGQNVTLSCEQNLNHDAMYWYRQDPGQGLRLIYYSQIVNDFQKGDIAEGYSVSREKKESFPLTVTSAQKNPTAFYLCASSVRDSVSYEQYFGPGTRLTVT.

The V call is TRBV25-1, the J call TRBJ2-1, with D possibly matching TRBD2 (5 bases). V lost 4 bases and J lost 5, with 15 bases in between. Germline V lookup: CDR1 MGHDK, CDR2 SYGVNS. The CDR3 totals 15 residues. CDR3 bases: TGTGCCAGCAGTGGCTCGGCTAGCCTACACAATGAGCAGTTCTTC. Encoded protein: CASSGSASLHNEQFF.

The J gene is TRBJ2-1, the V gene TRBV11-3, with D uncertain. The CDR3 contains 12 residues. In germline, CDR1 is SGHNT, CDR2 YENEEA. Trimming removed 2 bases at V and 6 bases at J, with 5 bases between. This CDR3 is CASSLSANEQFF. The CDR3 nucleotides are TGTGCCAGCAGCTTATCGGCCAATGAGCAGTTCTTC.

This rearrangement joins TRBV4-1 to TRBJ2-5; either TRBD1 or TRBD2 may supply D (5 bases each). Looked up from germline, CDR1 is MGHRA and CDR2 is YSYEKL. V lost 0 bases, J lost 5 bases, and 16 bases lay in between. The CDR3 runs 16 residues. CDR3: CASSQDPARGAETQYF. DNA of the CDR3: TGCGCCAGCAGCCAAGATCCGGCGAGGGGTGCGGAGACCCAGTACTTC.

The chain uses TRBV23-1 and TRBJ2-1; D is uncertain. TRBV23-1 is designated an ORF whose function remains uncertain. The V end lost 1 base, the J end lost 8 bases, and 18 bases lay between the germline ends. The CDR3 spans 16 residues. CDR3 region: CASSQWSPAVKHEQFF. CDR3 in DNA: TGCGCCAGCAGTCAATGGTCACCAGCAGTTAAGCATGAGCAGTTCTTC.

This chain connects TRBV18 to TRBJ2-5; no reliable D call. The CDR3 length is 13 residues. Germline V gives CDR1 KGHSH, CDR2 LQKENI. Trimming took off 4 bases at V and 5 bases at J, with 11 bases between the two ends. The CDR3 nucleotides are TGTGCCAGCTCACTAAGGGAAGTCGAGACCCAGTACTTC. As protein: CASSLREVETQYF. The variable domain in full, with the rest retrieved from reference TRBV18 and TRBJ2-5, is NAGVMQNPRHLVRRRGQEARLRCSPMKGHSHVYWYRQLPEEGLKFMVYLQKENIIDESGMPKERFSAEFPKEGPSILRIQQVVRGDSAAYFCASSLREVETQYFGPGTRLLVL.

V is TRBV6-5 and J is TRBJ2-6; D is unresolved. This CDR3 contains 15 residues. Trimming removed 8 bases at V and 0 bases at J, with 11 bases between. Germline values: CDR1 MNHEY, CDR2 SVGAGI. The CDR3 DNA reads TGTGCCAGCGGGCCGCTCCCCTCTGGGGCCAACGTCCTGACTTTC. This encodes CASGPLPSGANVLTF.

The genes are TRBV18 and TRBJ1-1; the D is unclear. V shed 4 bases and J shed 6 bases, with 18 bases lying between them. CDR1 is KGHSH, CDR2 LQKENI, per germline. The CDR3 length is 15 residues. DNA of the CDR3: TGTGCCAGCTCACTCCACGCGAGAGGCGAGGCTGAAGCTTTCTTT. Translation: CASSLHARGEAEAFF.

The V call is TRBV19, the J call TRBJ2-2; no reliable D call. Trimming removed 5 bases at V and 6 bases at J, with 7 bases between. This CDR3 spans 12 amino acids. In germline, CDR1 is LNHDA, CDR2 SQIVND (reference sequence). Here the CDR3 DNA reads TGTGCCAGTAGTTCGCCTCCCGGGGAGCTGTTTTTT. As protein: CASSSPPGELFF.

This rearrangement joins TRBV29-1 to TRBJ2-7; TRBD1 matches at 10 bases. Trimming took 4 bases from V and 4 from J; bases not matched to a gene: 4. Germline V gene lookup returns CDR1 SQVTM and CDR2 ANQGSEA. This CDR3 is 13 amino acids long. The CDR3 reads CSVGRDRGYEQYF. CDR3 bases: TGCAGCGTTGGCAGGGACAGGGGATACGAGCAGTACTTC.

This sequence joins TRBV5-1 and TRBJ2-7; TRBD1 matches 7 bases. The CDR3 spans 16 residues. V lost 4 bases and J lost 2; bases outside the gene matches: 12. CDR1 is SGHRS and CDR2 is YFSETQ in the germline V gene. CDR3 nucleotide sequence: TGCGCCAGCAGCCATGTCACGACAGGGATCCCCTACGAGCAGTACTTC. Amino acids: CASSHVTTGIPYEQYF. The complete variable domain, with remaining parts taken from reference TRBV5-1 and TRBJ2-7, reads KAGVTQTPRYLIKTRGQQVTLSCSPISGHRSVSWYQQTPGQGLQFLFEYFSETQRNKGNFPGRFSGRQFSNSRSEMNVSTLELGDSALYLCASSHVTTGIPYEQYFGPGTRLTVT.

This CDR3 reads CASSPNRNTIYF. Written as DNA, the CDR3 is TGTGCCAGCAGTCCTAACCGAAACACCATATATTTT. The chain has TRBV6-5 and TRBJ1-3, with D hard to call. This CDR3 contains 12 residues. CDR1 and CDR2 from the germline V gene are MNHEY and SVGAGI. V was shortened by 5 bases and J by 5 bases, with 7 bases between the two germline ends.

V and J are TRBV6-1 and TRBJ1-2; tentative D call: TRBD1 (5 bases). V was clipped by 6 bases and J by 3 bases, with 14 bases between them. The CDR3 extends over 14 amino acids. Germline lookup yields CDR1 MNHNS and CDR2 SASEGT. Here the CDR3 reads CASRVGDRDYGYTF. CDR3 nucleotides: TGTGCCAGCAGGGTGGGGGATAGAGACTATGGCTACACCTTC.

The chain uses TRBV19 and TRBJ1-2, with 8 bases lining up with TRBD1. The V and J ends lost 9 bases and 7 bases, in that order; junction bases with no gene match: 7. The CDR3 loop spans 12 amino acids. Germline-derived CDR1 and CDR2 are LNHDA and SQIVND (reference sequence). The CDR3, as DNA: TGTGCCAGCCGGACAGGGTTAGGTGGCTACACCTTC. This codes for CASRTGLGGYTF.

V gene TRBV30 combines with J gene TRBJ2-7; the match to TRBD1 covers 10 bases. Trimming removed 1 base from V and 5 bases from J; junction bases left unmatched: 5. This CDR3 has 14 residues. In germline, CDR1 is GTSNPN, CDR2 SVGIG (reference sequence). In nucleotides, the CDR3 is TGTGCCTGGAGTGGGGGACAGGGGTGGAACGAGCAGTACTTC. As protein: CAWSGGQGWNEQYF.

This chain joins TRBV6-6 and TRBJ2-3; D is ambiguous. The CDR3 loop spans 12 amino acids. Trimming left V 10 bases short and J 6 bases short, with 14 bases between. Germline assignment: CDR1 MNHNY and CDR2 SVGAGI (reference sequence). The CDR3 loop reads CATSPLGDTQYF. In DNA form, the CDR3 reads TGTGCCACCTCACCCCTCGGGGATACGCAGTATTTT.

The V gene is TRBV29-1, the J gene TRBJ1-1; D is unclear. CDR1 is SQVTM, CDR2 ANQGSEA, per germline. V lost 4 bases and J 0 bases, leaving 3 bases between the germline ends. The CDR3 spans 11 residues. This CDR3 is CSVVVNTEAFF. The CDR3 DNA sequence: TGCAGCGTTGTGGTGAACACTGAAGCTTTCTTT.

The chain recombines TRBV19 with TRBJ1-6; the match to TRBD1 covers 9 bases. The CDR3 is 16 residues long. Unmatched junction bases numbered 12, after V lost 5 bases and J lost 10 bases. Germline CDR1 and CDR2: LNHDA and SQIVND (reference sequence). CDR3 nucleotide sequence: TGTGCCAGTAGTCCAGGGACAGGGCGGGAAGTATCACCCCTCCACTTT. This encodes CASSPGTGREVSPLHF.

The chain carries TRBV19 and TRBJ1-1; TRBD1 matches at 8 bases. Germline trimming cut 6 bases from V and 1 base from J; bases unmatched to any gene: 4. This CDR3 has 14 amino acids. Germline V gene data show CDR1 as LNHDA and CDR2 as SQIVND (reference sequence). CDR3 loop: CASRGTGGNTEAFF. CDR3 bases: TGTGCCAGTAGGGGAACAGGGGGGAACACTGAAGCTTTCTTT.

The rearrangement uses TRBV7-6 and TRBJ2-1, with 15 bases identical to TRBD2. CDR3 size: 17 residues. The junction had 7 bases not matched to a gene; V was cut back by 5 bases and J by 5 bases. Germline V gene lookup returns CDR1 SGHVS and CDR2 FNYEAQ. CDR3 nucleotides: TGTGCCAGCAGCATCGGGACTAGCGGGGGGCTACACAATGAGCAGTTCTTC. It encodes CASSIGTSGGLHNEQFF. Together with reference TRBV7-6 and TRBJ2-1, the CDR3 gives the full variable domain: GAGVSQSPRYKVTKRGQDVALRCDPISGHVSLYWYRQALGQGPEFLTYFNYEAQQDKSGLPNDRFSAERPEGSISTLTIQRTEQRDSAMYRCASSIGTSGGLHNEQFFGPGTRLTVL.

This clone was seen a single time. This chain joins TRBV7-6 and TRBJ2-3, with TRBD2 identical over 7 bases. The germline gives CDR1 SGHVS, CDR2 FNYEAQ. V was clipped by 3 bases and J by 1 base; unmatched bases: 4. The CDR3 sequence is 15 residues long. The CDR3 nucleotides read TGTGCCAGCAGCTTTGGGGGAGGGGGCACAGATACGCAGTATTTT. This translates into CASSFGGGGTDTQYF. The full variable domain, completed using reference TRBV7-6 and TRBJ2-3, is GAGVSQSPRYKVTKRGQDVALRCDPISGHVSLYWYRQALGQGPEFLTYFNYEAQQDKSGLPNDRFSAERPEGSISTLTIQRTEQRDSAMYRCASSFGGGGTDTQYFGPGTRLTVL.

This clone has a single count. This rearrangement joins TRBV6-4 to TRBJ1-2; D possibly corresponds to TRBD1 (5 bases). Germline V lookup: CDR1 MRHNA, CDR2 SNTAGT. Between the trimmed V and J ends, which lost 5 bases and 4 bases, there was a span of 14 bases. The CDR3 has 14 amino acids. The CDR3 DNA reads as TGTGCCAGCAGTCCGGGGGGGGTCACCTATGGCTACACCTTC. Encoded protein: CASSPGGVTYGYTF.

This chain uses TRBV14 with TRBJ2-3, with D possibly matching TRBD2 (5 bases). This CDR3 is built from 14 residues. V was pared by 4 bases and J by 3 bases, with 11 bases between. From germline, CDR1 is SGHDN and CDR2 FVKESK. This CDR3 is CASSPGRGTDTQYF. CDR3 nucleotide sequence: TGTGCCAGCAGCCCGGGTCGGGGAACAGATACGCAGTATTTT.

This clone was observed a few times. The V gene is TRBV28, the J gene TRBJ1-5; D might be TRBD1 (5 bases). The germline V gene has CDR1 MDHEN and CDR2 SYDVKM. CDR3 length: 15 residues. V was cut by 6 bases and J by 2 bases, with 14 bases left in between. In nucleotides, the CDR3 is TGTGCCAGCAGCAGGGCAGGGTATGGCAATCAGCCCCAGCATTTT. It is translated as CASSRAGYGNQPQHF.

The V call is TRBV25-1, the J call TRBJ2-1; no clear D gene. CDR3 length equals 11 residues. CDR1 is MGHDK and CDR2 is SYGVNS in the germline V gene. Trimming took 3 bases from V and 4 from J, leaving 1 base between them. DNA for the CDR3: TGTGCCAGCAGTGATTACAATGAGCAGTTCTTC. Amino acids: CASSDYNEQFF.

This clone was counted a few times. This same CDR3 is encoded by further DNA sequences in the sample. This chain links TRBV28 with TRBJ1-5; the D is unclear. Germline V gene lookup returns CDR1 MDHEN and CDR2 SYDVKM. V shed 2 bases and J shed 0 bases, with 5 bases lying between them. The CDR3 is 14 residues long. CDR3 sequence reads: CASSLPSSNQPQHF. CDR3 DNA sequence: TGTGCCAGCAGTTTACCGAGTAGCAATCAGCCCCAGCATTTT.

The chain carries TRBV4-2 and TRBJ1-2, with TRBD1 matching over 11 bases. The CDR3 has 18 amino acids. V gave up 0 bases and J gave up 7 bases; unmatched junction bases: 13. The germline V gene encodes CDR1 LGHNA and CDR2 YNFKEQ. CDR3 DNA: TGTGCCAGCAGCCAAGACCCTTTCGGACAGGGGGCGGGAGTTGGCTACACCTTC. Translating it yields CASSQDPFGQGAGVGYTF.

The chain couples TRBV4-1 to TRBJ2-7; D gene ambiguous. There are 15 residues in the CDR3. Germline V gene sequence: CDR1 MGHRA, CDR2 YSYEKL. With 4 bases removed from V and 4 bases from J, the gap between germline ends came to 17 bases. CDR3: CASSRSVVMGYEQYF. The CDR3 nucleotides are TGCGCCAGCAGCCGTTCGGTCGTCATGGGGTACGAGCAGTACTTC.

V usage is TRBV6-1 and J usage is TRBJ1-5; TRBD1 might be the D (5 bases). The V end was cut by 11 bases, the J end by 0 bases, with 17 bases between. CDR3 length: 15 residues. Germline V CDR1 and CDR2: MNHNS, SASEGT. The CDR3 bases are TGTGCCTCCACTCTGGGGGGTTATAGCAATCAGCCCCAGCATTTT. It is translated as CASTLGGYSNQPQHF.